This T cell receptor (beta chain) appears in the sequencing data of a study of human T cells and chemical hapten exposure. This clonotype has a handful of counts. What it binds is unknown. Noted time point: pre-sensitization, week 0. Indicated treatment: therapeutic diphenylcyclopropenone sensitization with weekly scalp DPC. Study-level results: TCRs exceeding 1 in 1000 frequency stayed unchanged with DPC sensitization. It was expanded TCRs that formed significantly more large CDR3 similarity clusters than controls did.

MiXCR was run by TCRdb on the RACE reads, yielding one entry per CDR3 protein. The repertoire holds around 180,000 distinct CDR3 sequences, with around 30% as singletons. Sample: whole blood, taken in connection with sensitization to the hapten diphenylcyclopropenone (DPC). This TCR came from a young woman with alopecia areata. Some clones in this sample may be carry-over from other donors' samples.

DNA of the CDR3: TGTGCCAGCAAGAGACAGAGTAATCAGCCCCAGCATTTT. Protein product: CASKRQSNQPQHF. V is TRBV28 and J is TRBJ1-5; D possibly corresponds to TRBD1 (5 bases). V gave up 7 bases and J gave up 4 bases, with 11 bases separating them. Germline V CDR1 and CDR2: MDHEN, SYDVKM. This CDR3 is 13 amino acids long.